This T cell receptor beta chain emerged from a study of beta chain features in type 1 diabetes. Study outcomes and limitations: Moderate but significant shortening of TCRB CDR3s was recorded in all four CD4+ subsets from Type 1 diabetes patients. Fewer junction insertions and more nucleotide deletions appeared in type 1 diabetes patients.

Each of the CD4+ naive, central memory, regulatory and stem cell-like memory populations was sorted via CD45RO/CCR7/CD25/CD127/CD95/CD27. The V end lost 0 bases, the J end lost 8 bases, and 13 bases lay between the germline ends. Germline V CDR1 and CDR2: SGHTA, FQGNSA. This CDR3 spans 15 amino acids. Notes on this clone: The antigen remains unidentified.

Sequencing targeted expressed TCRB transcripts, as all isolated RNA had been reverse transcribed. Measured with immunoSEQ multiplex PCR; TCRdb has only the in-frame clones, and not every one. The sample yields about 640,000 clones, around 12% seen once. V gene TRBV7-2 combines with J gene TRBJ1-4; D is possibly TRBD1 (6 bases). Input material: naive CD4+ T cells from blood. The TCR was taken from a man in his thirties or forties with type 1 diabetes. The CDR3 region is CASSLALSGAEKLFF. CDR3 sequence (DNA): TGTGCCAGCAGCTTAGCGTTGTCAGGGGCCGAAAAACTGTTTTTT.